This is a list of T cell receptor beta chains from one sample in a study of OX40 agonist ivuxolimab in advanced cancers. The protocol was immunoSEQ multiplex PCR, while the TCRdb copy is restricted to in-frame clones and leaves out a portion. Of approximately 22,000 clones in the sample, more than 80% are singletons; the top ten hold about 18%. Sequencing was performed on CD4+ or CD8+ T cells sorted from blood, taken in a trial of the OX40 agonist ivuxolimab. All receptors come from an adult with an advanced solid tumor such as melanoma, head and neck, liver or kidney cancer. The CDR3 runs from the conserved cysteine through the conserved F or W. D genes are given only for firm matches. Expanded clones are given a class, and other clones once, few, many or no size at all.

V: TRBV7-9
size: .
J: TRBJ2-1
D: .
CDR3: CASSLWANEQFF
DNA: TGTGCCAGCAGCTTATGGGCCAATGAGCAGTTCTTC

V: TRBV25-1
size: few
J: TRBJ2-7
D: .
CDR3: CASTPTGRYEQYF
DNA: TGTGCCAGCACCCCCACGGGGAGATACGAGCAGTACTTC

V: TRBV9
size: .
J: TRBJ2-7
D: TRBD2
CDR3: CASSPGLAELREQYF
DNA: TGTGCCAGCAGCCCGGGACTAGCGGAGTTGAGGGAGCAGTACTTC

V: TRBV4-1
size: .
J: TRBJ2-1
D: .
CDR3: CASSPGAGYNEQFF
DNA: TGCGCCAGCAGCCCCGGGGCTGGGTACAATGAGCAGTTCTTC

V: TRBV5-1
size: .
J: TRBJ2-5
D: TRBD2
CDR3: CASSRSGLAGETQYF
DNA: TGCGCCAGCAGTAGGTCCGGACTAGCGGGAGAGACCCAGTACTTC

V: TRBV27
size: .
J: TRBJ2-2
D: TRBD1
CDR3: CASSLHRGLHGELFF
DNA: TGTGCCAGCAGTCTCCACAGGGGGTTGCACGGGGAGCTGTTTTTT

V: TRBV27
size: .
J: TRBJ2-7
D: .
CDR3: CASRGITYEQYF
DNA: TGTGCCAGCAGAGGCATAACCTACGAGCAGTACTTC

V: TRBV5-6
size: .
J: TRBJ2-1
D: TRBD2
CDR3: CASSLAGEVNEQFF
DNA: TGTGCCAGCAGCCTAGCGGGAGAAGTCAATGAGCAGTTCTTC

V: TRBV6-1
size: .
J: TRBJ1-1
D: .
CDR3: CASRVSMNTEAFF
DNA: TGTGCCAGCAGAGTAAGCATGAACACTGAAGCTTTCTTT

V: TRBV18
size: .
J: TRBJ2-6
D: TRBD1
CDR3: CASSPDRGLAGANVLTF
DNA: TGTGCCAGCTCACCCGACAGGGGTCTGGCTGGGGCCAACGTCCTGACTTTC

V: TRBV7-2
size: .
J: TRBJ1-5
D: .
CDR3: CASSDPRRTNQPQHF
DNA: TGTGCCAGCAGCGACCCAAGGAGGACCAATCAGCCCCAGCATTTT

V: TRBV27
size: once
J: TRBJ2-7
D: .
CDR3: CASRLQGFLSYEQYF
DNA: TGTGCCAGCAGACTACAGGGCTTCCTCTCCTACGAGCAGTACTTC

V: TRBV30
size: .
J: TRBJ2-7
D: .
CDR3: CAWSVVRGGEQYF
DNA: TGTGCCTGGAGTGTGGTCAGGGGGGGCGAGCAGTACTTC

V: TRBV10-1
size: .
J: TRBJ2-4
D: .
CDR3: CASSESLGIGKNIQYF
DNA: TGCGCCAGCAGTGAGTCGTTGGGGATTGGCAAAAACATTCAGTACTTC

V: TRBV7-9
size: .
J: TRBJ2-1
D: TRBD1
CDR3: CASSDDTGGIYNEQFF
DNA: TGTGCCAGCAGCGACGATACAGGGGGCATCTACAATGAGCAGTTCTTC

V: TRBV5-5
size: once
J: TRBJ2-2
D: .
CDR3: CASSPPDVGGARELFF
DNA: TGTGCCAGCAGCCCCCCCGACGTTGGAGGAGCCAGGGAGCTGTTTTTT

V: TRBV5-1
size: .
J: TRBJ2-1
D: TRBD2
CDR3: CASSSLAGRGNEQFF
DNA: TGCGCCAGCAGCTCGCTAGCGGGAAGGGGGAATGAGCAGTTCTTC

V: TRBV9
size: .
J: TRBJ1-2
D: .
CDR3: CASSGTWGYTF
DNA: TGTGCCAGCAGTGGGACCTGGGGCTACACCTTC

V: TRBV11-2
size: .
J: TRBJ1-1
D: .
CDR3: CASSLLGGTEAFF
DNA: TGTGCCAGCAGCTTGTTAGGGGGCACTGAAGCTTTCTTT

V: TRBV27
size: .
J: TRBJ2-7
D: TRBD2
CDR3: CASSQRGDSYEQYF
DNA: TGTGCCAGCAGTCAGCGGGGGGACTCCTACGAGCAGTACTTC

V: TRBV19
size: .
J: TRBJ2-7
D: TRBD2
CDR3: CASSISGRSYEQYF
DNA: TGTGCCAGTAGTATTAGCGGGAGGTCCTACGAGCAGTACTTC

V: TRBV29-1
size: .
J: TRBJ2-3
D: TRBD2
CDR3: CSVEGRLAGGPSDTQYF
DNA: TGCAGCGTTGAAGGGCGACTAGCGGGAGGGCCGTCAGATACGCAGTATTTT

V: TRBV7-9
size: .
J: TRBJ2-3
D: .
CDR3: CASSFFSSPTDTQYF
DNA: TGTGCCAGCAGCTTTTTCTCTAGCCCCACAGATACGCAGTATTTT

V: TRBV5-4
size: .
J: TRBJ2-7
D: TRBD1
CDR3: CASSPTADRANEQYF
DNA: TGTGCCAGCAGCCCCACCGCCGACAGGGCCAACGAGCAGTACTTC

V: TRBV5-5
size: .
J: TRBJ1-3
D: .
CDR3: CASSLVTGPSGNTIYF
DNA: TGTGCCAGCAGCTTAGTTACAGGACCCTCTGGAAACACCATATATTTT

V: TRBV28
size: once
J: TRBJ1-4
D: .
CDR3: CASTEDGGNEKLFF
DNA: TGTGCCAGCACTGAGGACGGAGGAAATGAAAAACTGTTTTTT

V: TRBV19
size: few
J: TRBJ1-2
D: .
CDR3: CASSPGRAVGYTF
DNA: TGTGCCAGTAGTCCAGGGAGAGCGGTTGGCTACACCTTC

V: TRBV15
size: .
J: TRBJ2-7
D: TRBD2
CDR3: CATSRSAGGDYEQYF
DNA: TGTGCCACCAGCAGATCGGCGGGGGGGGACTACGAGCAGTACTTC